This record concerns one TCR beta chain sequence. The data originate from a study of control samples from healthy donors and cancer patients. CDR1 is MNHEY and CDR2 is SVGAGI in the germline V gene. With 6 bases clipped from V and 1 base from J, the junction kept 5 bases outside the gene matches. The CDR3 loop spans 15 amino acids. Clones were read by immunoSEQ multiplex PCR, and TCRdb kept only the in-frame ones, dropping some. The data contain some 120,000 clones, around nine tenths of them singletons. The sample consisted of blood. The chain combines TRBV6-5 with TRBJ2-2, with TRBD2 matching 7 bases. The clonotype was recovered from a man aged 50 or older in good health. CDR3 sequence: CASRAIAGNTGELFF. CDR3 nucleotide sequence: TGTGCCAGCAGGGCGATAGCGGGGAACACCGGGGAGCTGTTTTTT.